The source of this T cell receptor beta chain is a study of T-cell reconstitution after alpha-beta-depleted transplantation in children. Concerning this clonotype: What it binds is unknown.

Study-wide points: Surviving recipient cells, namely T cells and thymic progenitors, were the source of high day-60 TCRbeta diversity in some patients. The origin of alpha-beta T cells about two months after transplant was reportedly several hundred expanded graft clones. T-cell counts and diversity at one year post-transplant came mainly from newly produced T cells.

Unique molecular identifiers were used to barcode this TCRbeta library. TCRdb re-derived calls from the PCR reads in MiXCR, one entry per CDR3 protein. The top ten clones hold around an eighth of a sample with around 600,000 distinct CDR3 sequences, under 30% of them seen once. V shed 7 bases, J shed 5 bases, and the junction held 8 bases outside the gene matches. CDR3 length equals 15 residues. Germline V gives CDR1 SNHLY, CDR2 FYNNEI. The receptor comes from a boy in the first two years of life who had a stem cell transplant for acute myeloid leukemia, so the T cells may come from the graft donor. The specimen comprised PBMCs, mostly from graft donor cells, sampled 360 days after TCRalphabeta/CD19-depleted stem cell transplant. The V call is TRBV2, the J call TRBJ2-7; 13 nucleotides line up with TRBD2. CDR3 region: CASNPRTSGGHEQYV. The DNA of the CDR3 is TGTGCCAGCAATCCTAGGACTAGCGGGGGACACGAGCAGTACGTC.